The clone carrying this TCR beta chain has a handful of counts. From the RT-PCR reads, TCRdb called clonotypes with MiXCR, one entry per CDR3 protein. The table shows about 680,000 distinct CDR3 sequences, with 13% to 15% occurring only once. Germline V lookup: CDR1 MDHEN, CDR2 SYDVKM. Trimming took 2 bases from V and 9 from J; bases not matched to a gene: 9. The CDR3 runs to 16 residues. The clonotype was recovered from a female donor in good health, serving as a healthy control. The chain links TRBV28 to TRBJ1-4; TRBD1 matches at 10 bases. The sample was memory CD4+ T cells from blood. CDR3 in amino acids: CASSLPGGTGVQKLFF. In DNA, the CDR3 is TGTGCCAGCAGTTTACCCGGCGGGACAGGGGTCCAAAAACTGTTTTTT.